This T cell receptor beta chain was obtained from a study of technical replicates of blood from a handful of donors (dated by TCRdb to the late 2010s). The method was the immunoSEQ multiplex PCR assay. This immuneACCESS table, as held by TCRdb, lists in-frame sequences with V and J called but not all clones. Of the missing ones, under half trace to an unresolved V gene in checked studies; the others have no known cause. The sample contains about 66,000 clones, around 87% of them found a single time. Of the sample, 4% to 5% is held by the ten largest clones. V is pruned by 0 bases and J by 7 bases, leaving 11 bases of the junction without a gene match. Reading from cysteine to phenylalanine, the CDR3 counts 16 amino acids. Only CDR3 DNA remains: 48 bases, in frame from the first base. Taken from the germline V gene, the CDR1 and CDR2 loops are LGHNA and YNFKEQ. Notes on this clone: What this receptor recognizes is not known. No much larger clonotype is one base removed from it; base qualities were not supplied.

This TCR derives from a human donor in good health. Some clones in this sample may be carry-over from other donors' samples. Sequencing used PBMCs. The chain uses TRBV4-2 and TRBJ1-2; 7 central bases correspond to TRBD1. The DNA reads as follows: TGTGCCAGCAGCCAAGATTCCGCAGGGGGGCTCGTTGGCTACACCTTC. Translated, this gives CASSQDSAGGLVGYTF.